The 7 T cell receptor beta chains below were found in one sample sequenced in a study of control samples from healthy donors and cancer patients. Assay: immunoSEQ multiplex PCR; the TCRdb copy retains only in-frame clones and omits some. This table holds some 130,000 clones, around 90% found once. The sample taken for sequencing was blood. Receptors originate from a man younger than 40 in good health.

The J gene is TRBJ1-2, the V gene TRBV28; tentatively, D is TRBD1 (6 bases). CDR1 and CDR2 from the germline V gene are MDHEN and SYDVKM. The V gene lost 5 bases and the J gene lost 4 bases, with 20 bases spanning the gap. CDR3 length: 16 residues. The CDR3 DNA reads as TGTGCCAGCAGTCTCAAATTCACAGGGAAAGCCTATGGCTACACCTTC. Amino acid sequence: CASSLKFTGKAYGYTF.

V gene TRBV6-5 combines with J gene TRBJ2-7, with TRBD1 identical over 8 bases. J lost 5 bases, V lost 6 bases, and 6 bases had no gene match. The CDR3 runs to 13 residues. CDR1 is MNHEY, CDR2 SVGAGI, per germline. This CDR3 reads CASRRDRLDEQYF. DNA for the CDR3: TGTGCCAGCAGACGGGACAGGTTGGACGAGCAGTACTTC.

This sequence joins TRBV19 and TRBJ2-1; D unclear. Germline CDR1 LNHDA, CDR2 SQIVND (reference sequence). Trimming removed 4 bases at V and 0 bases at J, with 4 bases between. The CDR3 consists of 13 residues. The CDR3 coding sequence is TGTGCCAGTAGTAAGCGCTCCTACAATGAGCAGTTCTTC. Translation gives CASSKRSYNEQFF.

The CDR3 nucleotides are TGTGCCAGCAGCCTTGACAGGGGGTATAATGAAAAACTGTTTTTT. Amino acid sequence: CASSLDRGYNEKLFF. The chain combines TRBV2 with TRBJ1-4; 9 bases fit TRBD1. V lost 6 bases and J lost 4; bases outside the gene matches: 6. Germline V CDR1 and CDR2: SNHLY, FYNNEI. The CDR3 is 15 amino acids.

V usage is TRBV30 and J usage is TRBJ1-1; no reliable D call. The CDR3 extends over 14 amino acids. Germline assignment: CDR1 GTSNPN and CDR2 SVGIG (reference sequence). Trimming removed 1 base at V and 0 bases at J, with 9 bases between. In nucleotides, the CDR3 is TGTGCCTGGAGTGACCCCCCCGTGAACACTGAAGCTTTCTTT. Its protein product is CAWSDPPVNTEAFF.

V and J are TRBV7-9 and TRBJ1-2; D gene unclear. Deletions cut 0 bases from V and 8 bases from J, with 13 bases between. The V gene's germline CDR1 is SEHNR and CDR2 FQNEAQ (reference sequence). The CDR3 is 14 residues long. The CDR3 here is CASSLAIGLEGYTF. The CDR3 nucleotides read TGTGCCAGCAGCTTAGCGATCGGCTTGGAAGGCTACACCTTC.

The CDR3 loop is CASTRSGGGNEKLFF. CDR3 in DNA: TGTGCCAGCACGCGAAGTGGGGGAGGTAATGAAAAACTGTTTTTT. The rearrangement uses TRBV2 and TRBJ1-4; the D gene is possibly TRBD1 (5 bases). The CDR3 length is 15 residues. CDR1 is SNHLY, CDR2 FYNNEI, per germline. V shed 7 bases and J shed 4 bases, with 16 bases lying between them.